These 18 T cell receptor beta chains originate from one sample sequenced in a study of shared clonotypes between healthy human individuals. Naive CD8 cells lacked CD45RO, underwent positive selection for CCR7 and left out terminally differentiated effector memory CD45RA+ cells. Clones were sequenced by immunoSEQ multiplex PCR, and TCRdb holds only the in-frame ones, with some missing. The sample records roughly 2.1 million clones, approximately 94% being singletons. Sequencing was performed on naive CD8+ T cells from PBMCs. These TCRs come from a man between 18 and 29 years old in good health. Some clones in this sample may be carry-over from other donors' samples.

This chain joins TRBV28 and TRBJ1-4; TRBD1 matches at 9 bases. V shed 5 bases and J 4 bases; nucleotides not matched to a gene: 17. From germline, CDR1 is MDHEN and CDR2 SYDVKM. This CDR3 contains 19 residues. The CDR3 coding sequence is TGTGCCAGCAGTACACCCCGGGACAGGGACATTTGGGGTAATGAAAAACTGTTTTTT. Translating gives CASSTPRDRDIWGNEKLFF.

About this clone itself: The sample holds other DNA sequences that translate to the same CDR3. This rearrangement joins TRBV9 to TRBJ1-2, with D uncertain. CDR3 length equals 11 residues. V gave up 3 bases and J gave up 5 bases, with 5 bases separating them. Germline values: CDR1 SGDLS, CDR2 YYNGEE. CDR3 coding DNA: TGTGCCAGCAGCGACGGTTATGGCTACACCTTC. Encoded protein: CASSDGYGYTF.

The V call is TRBV11-1, the J call TRBJ2-7, with a possible D match to TRBD2 (6 bases). Germline values: CDR1 SGHAT, CDR2 FQDESV (reference sequence). Between the trimmed V and J ends, which lost 4 bases and 2 bases, there was a span of 15 bases. CDR3 length: 15 residues. The CDR3 sequence: CASSSLSGFTYEQYF. The CDR3 coding sequence is TGTGCCAGCAGCTCCTTAAGCGGGTTCACCTACGAGCAGTACTTC.

This chain links TRBV7-2 with TRBJ2-1, with 12 bases that match TRBD2. The CDR3 has 18 residues. Germline loops: CDR1 SGHTA, CDR2 FQGNSA. The junction had 8 bases not matched to a gene; V was cut back by 5 bases and J by 0 bases. The CDR3: CASSLLGLAGYSYNEQFF. The CDR3 nucleotides are TGTGCCAGCAGCCTACTAGGACTAGCGGGATACTCCTACAATGAGCAGTTCTTC.

The chain combines TRBV29-1 with TRBJ2-3; D call uncertain. Trimming took off 3 bases at V and 0 bases at J, with 13 bases between the two ends. The CDR3 runs to 15 residues. Germline V lookup: CDR1 SQVTM, CDR2 ANQGSEA. The CDR3, as DNA: TGCAGCGTTGATCTGAAAGCAATTAGCACAGATACGCAGTATTTT. This translates into CSVDLKAISTDTQYF.

The chain is built from TRBV9 and TRBJ1-4; D is possibly TRBD1 (5 bases). Trimming pared 4 bases from V and 2 bases from J, leaving 12 bases between. This CDR3 is 15 amino acids long. Germline V gene data show CDR1 as SGDLS and CDR2 as YYNGEE. In nucleotides, the CDR3 is TGTGCCAGCAGCCTCAGCGGGACGACTAATGAAAAACTGTTTTTT. Translated: CASSLSGTTNEKLFF.

The gene calls are TRBV28 and TRBJ2-3; D gene uncertain. The germline gives CDR1 MDHEN, CDR2 SYDVKM. There are 12 residues in the CDR3. Trimming took 6 bases from V and 3 from J, leaving 7 bases between them. The DNA of the CDR3 is TGTGCCAGCAGGGACCTAACAGATACGCAGTATTTT. Residues: CASRDLTDTQYF. The whole variable domain, filled in from reference TRBV28 and TRBJ2-3, reads DVKVTQSSRYLVKRTGEKVFLECVQDMDHENMFWYRQDPGLGLRLIYFSYDVKMKEKGDIPEGYSVSREKKERFSLILESASTNQTSMYLCASRDLTDTQYFGPGTRLTVL.

The chain is built from TRBV28 and TRBJ2-1; D might be TRBD1 (6 bases). The V end was cut by 2 bases, the J end by 4 bases, with 15 bases between. The CDR3 length is 16 residues. The germline gives CDR1 MDHEN, CDR2 SYDVKM. DNA for the CDR3: TGTGCCAGCAGTTTACGTTCCGGGACACCGTACAATGAGCAGTTCTTC. Residues: CASSLRSGTPYNEQFF. The variable domain in full, with the rest retrieved from reference TRBV28 and TRBJ2-1, is DVKVTQSSRYLVKRTGEKVFLECVQDMDHENMFWYRQDPGLGLRLIYFSYDVKMKEKGDIPEGYSVSREKKERFSLILESASTNQTSMYLCASSLRSGTPYNEQFFGPGTRLTVL.

The chain couples TRBV7-9 to TRBJ1-2; D might be TRBD1 (5 bases). This CDR3 region has 14 residues. Germline V gives CDR1 SEHNR, CDR2 FQNEAQ (reference sequence). Trimming removed 1 base at V and 7 bases at J, with 13 bases between. The CDR3 loop reads CASSLGMDIGGYTF. CDR3 nucleotide sequence: TGTGCCAGCAGCTTAGGAATGGACATTGGTGGCTACACCTTC.

J is TRBJ2-2 and V is TRBV6-5, with D perhaps matching TRBD1 (5 bases). Germline CDR1 and CDR2: MNHEY and SVGAGI. CDR3 length: 12 residues. V was cut by 8 bases and J by 9 bases, with 13 bases left in between. CDR3 region: CASGMSGRELFF. DNA for the CDR3: TGTGCCAGCGGCATGTCAGGGAGGGAGCTGTTTTTT.

This clone appeared a single time. This sequence joins TRBV6-5 and TRBJ2-5; 7 positions agree with TRBD2. After removal of 2 bases from V and 5 bases from J, the junction contained 8 bases not matched to a gene. The germline CDR1 and CDR2 sequences are MNHEY and SVGAGI. The CDR3 totals 15 residues. CDR3 loop: CASSYKGGRVETQYF. CDR3 DNA: TGTGCCAGCAGTTACAAGGGAGGGAGGGTCGAGACCCAGTACTTC.

The chain is built from TRBV9 and TRBJ2-2, with a possible D match to TRBD2 (6 bases). The CDR3 runs to 15 residues. V shed 1 base and J shed 4 bases, with 11 bases lying between them. In germline, CDR1 is SGDLS, CDR2 YYNGEE. This CDR3 is CASSVLQEGTGELFF. The CDR3 DNA sequence: TGTGCCAGCAGCGTATTACAGGAGGGCACCGGGGAGCTGTTTTTT.

This rearrangement joins TRBV4-1 to TRBJ2-1, with D possibly TRBD1 on 6 matching bases. This CDR3 contains 15 residues. Trimming left V 6 bases short and J 3 bases short, with 15 bases between. Per the germline V gene, CDR1 is MGHRA and CDR2 is YSYEKL. The CDR3 protein is CASSPFRTDYNEQFF. In DNA, the CDR3 is TGCGCCAGCAGTCCCTTTCGGACAGACTACAATGAGCAGTTCTTC.

In regard to this clone: Other DNA sequences from this sample encode an identical CDR3 as well. The chain links TRBV7-9 to TRBJ2-7; D ambiguous. The CDR3 has 12 amino acids. V was cut by 5 bases and J by 4 bases, with 9 bases left in between. Looked up from germline, CDR1 is SEHNR and CDR2 is FQNEAQ (reference sequence). The CDR3 bases are TGTGCCAGCAGCCCCAACGGTTACGAGCAGTACTTC. Its translation: CASSPNGYEQYF.

This clone was counted a few times. The CDR3 DNA is TGTGCCAGCAAGGGCGGGGAGCTGTTTTTT. It yields the protein CASKGGELFF. J is TRBJ2-2 and V is TRBV7-2; no reliable D call. Germline V CDR1 and CDR2: SGHTA, FQGNSA. Trimming took off 7 bases at V and 7 bases at J, with 4 bases between the two ends. The CDR3 covers 10 residues.

This rearrangement joins TRBV28 to TRBJ2-7; the match to TRBD1 covers 7 bases. The CDR3 runs 15 residues. Unmatched junction bases numbered 10, after V lost 3 bases and J lost 5 bases. The germline V gene has CDR1 MDHEN and CDR2 SYDVKM. The CDR3 sequence: CASSFPYRGPNEQYF. The CDR3 DNA follows: TGTGCCAGCAGTTTCCCCTACAGGGGCCCCAACGAGCAGTACTTC.

The chain employs TRBV15 and TRBJ2-7; D might be TRBD2 (6 bases). V was shortened by 1 base and J by 6 bases, with 16 bases between the two germline ends. Germline values: CDR1 LNHNV, CDR2 YYDKDF (reference sequence). CDR3 length equals 15 residues. The CDR3 spells CATSRGPGAQGEQYF. CDR3 sequence (DNA): TGTGCCACCAGCAGAGGTCCGGGAGCCCAAGGCGAGCAGTACTTC. Using reference TRBV15 and TRBJ2-7 for the parts outside the CDR3, the full variable domain is DAMVIQNPRYQVTQFGKPVTLSCSQTLNHNVMYWYQQKSSQAPKLLFHYYDKDFNNEADTPDNFQSRRPNTSFCFLDIRSPGLGDTAMYLCATSRGPGAQGEQYFGPGTRLTVT.

The chain joins TRBV4-1 to TRBJ2-1; 13 positions agree with TRBD2. Per germline, CDR1 MGHRA and CDR2 YSYEKL. There are 16 residues in the CDR3. Trimming cost V 1 base and J 10 bases; bases outside gene matches: 7. The CDR3 DNA sequence: TGCGCCAGCAGCCAAGCCACGGGACTAGCGGGAAAGGAGCAGTTCTTC. Amino acids: CASSQATGLAGKEQFF.